This TCR beta chain was captured by sequencing in a study of long-term antiretroviral therapy in people with HIV. immunoSEQ v3.0 was run at survey level. Clones were sequenced by immunoSEQ multiplex PCR, and TCRdb holds only the in-frame ones, with some missing. The table shows some 20,000 clones, with over 60% occurring only once. Trimming took 4 bases from V and 3 from J; bases not matched to a gene: 3. This CDR3 contains 14 residues. From germline, CDR1 is MNHEY and CDR2 SVGAGI. The sample in question was unsorted PBMCs, obtained 0.5 years before starting antiretroviral therapy. The sequence was obtained from a man aged 18 to 35 with HIV. The chain employs TRBV6-5 and TRBJ2-7; 10 nucleotides line up with TRBD1. CDR3 in amino acids: CASSLGQGSYEQYF. The DNA of the CDR3 is TGTGCCAGCAGTTTGGGACAGGGGAGCTACGAGCAGTACTTC.